The entry that follows covers one T cell receptor beta chain sequence. The sample belongs to a study of T cells expressing NK-cell markers. Across the study: HCMV seropositivity characterized most of the eight sequenced donors, and seronegativity one.

From the 5' RACE reads, TCRdb lists one entry per CDR3 protein and no DNA. The sample shows some 390,000 distinct CDR3 sequences, and 9.5% to 12% sits with its ten largest clones. Germline loops: CDR1 MNHEY, CDR2 SVGAGI. The CDR3 consists of 16 residues. Material for sequencing was blood T cells: a sorted CD56 or NKG2C T cell subset, CD4+ or CD8+ T cells, or bulk PBMC T cells (not recorded which). The chain joins TRBV6-5 to TRBJ2-1; the TRBD1 assignment by TCRdb is unverifiable without DNA. The TCR originated in a woman between 50 and 59 years old in good health. CDR3 loop: CASSRPRQGRFNEQFF.